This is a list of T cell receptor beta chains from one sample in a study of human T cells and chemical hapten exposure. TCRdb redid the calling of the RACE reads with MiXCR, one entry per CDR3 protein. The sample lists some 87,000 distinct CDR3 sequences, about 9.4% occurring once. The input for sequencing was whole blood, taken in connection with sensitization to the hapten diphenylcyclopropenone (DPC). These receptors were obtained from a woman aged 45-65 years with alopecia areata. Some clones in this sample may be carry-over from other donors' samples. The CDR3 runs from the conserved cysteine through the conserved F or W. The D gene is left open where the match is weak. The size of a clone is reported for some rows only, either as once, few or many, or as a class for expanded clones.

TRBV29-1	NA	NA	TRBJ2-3	CSVHLEGTDTQYF	TGCAGCGTACACCTAGAAGGTACAGATACGCAGTATTTT
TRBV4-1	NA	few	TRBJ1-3	CASSQGSRDGGNTIYF	TGCGCCAGCAGCCAAGGGAGCCGGGACGGAGGAAACACCATATATTTT
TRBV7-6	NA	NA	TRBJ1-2	CASSLGGDTGSGYTF	TGTGCCAGCAGCTTAGGAGGGGACACCGGGTCTGGCTACACCTTC
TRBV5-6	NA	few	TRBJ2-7	CASSFYTVPHEQYF	TGTGCCAGCAGCTTTTATACAGTCCCCCACGAGCAGTACTTC
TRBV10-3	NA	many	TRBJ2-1	CAISGPGLQNEQFF	TGTGCCATCAGTGGCCCGGGACTCCAGAATGAGCAGTTCTTC
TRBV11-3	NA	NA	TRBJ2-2	CASSLGNRQTGELFF	TGTGCCAGCAGCTTAGGTAATCGGCAGACCGGGGAGCTGTTTTTT
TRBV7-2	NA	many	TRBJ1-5	CASSLMGYSNQPQHF	TGTGCCAGCAGCTTAATGGGGTATAGCAATCAGCCCCAGCATTTT
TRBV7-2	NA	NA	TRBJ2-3	CASRPGYTDTQYF	TGTGCCAGCAGGCCCGGGTACACAGATACGCAGTATTTT
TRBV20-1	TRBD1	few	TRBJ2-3	CSARPGQGTDTQYF	TGCAGTGCTAGACCGGGACAGGGGACAGATACGCAGTATTTT
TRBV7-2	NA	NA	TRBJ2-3	CASSLTGGLSTDTQYF	TGTGCCAGCAGCTTGACTGGCGGGCTCAGCACAGATACGCAGTATTTT
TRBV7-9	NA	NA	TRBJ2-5	CASSESIETQYF	TGTGCCAGCAGCGAAAGTATTGAGACCCAGTACTTC
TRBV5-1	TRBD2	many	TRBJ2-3	CASSLGTSGDTQYF	TGCGCCAGCAGCTTGGGGACTAGCGGAGATACGCAGTATTTT
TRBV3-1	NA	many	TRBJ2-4	CASSQYRQAGAKNIQYF	TGTGCCAGCAGCCAATATAGGCAGGCCGGAGCCAAAAACATTCAGTACTTC
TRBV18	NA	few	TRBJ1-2	CASSPSPFYGYTF	TGTGCCAGCTCACCGAGCCCCTTCTATGGCTACACCTTC
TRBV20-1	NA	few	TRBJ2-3	CSARDGAGTGTDTQYF	TGCAGTGCTAGAGATGGAGCAGGGACCGGCACAGATACGCAGTATTTT
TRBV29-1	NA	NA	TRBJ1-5	CSVGGGRQPQHF	TGCAGCGTTGGGGGCGGGCGTCAGCCCCAGCATTTT
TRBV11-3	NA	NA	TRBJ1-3	CASSPTTRDPSGNTIYF	TGTGCCAGCAGCCCAACGACTCGGGATCCCTCTGGAAACACCATATATTTT
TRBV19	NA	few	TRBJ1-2	CASKYRDTGMGGYTF	TGTGCCAGTAAATACCGGGACACCGGCATGGGAGGCTACACCTTC
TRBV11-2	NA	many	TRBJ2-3	CASSRDGDSTDTQYF	TGTGCCAGCTCCCGCGACGGAGACAGCACAGATACGCAGTATTTT
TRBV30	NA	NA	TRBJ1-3	CAWSFGPSGNTIYF	TGTGCCTGGAGTTTCGGACCCTCTGGAAACACCATATATTTT
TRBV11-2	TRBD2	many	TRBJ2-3	CASSTWTSGNTDTQYF	TGTGCCAGCAGCACGTGGACTAGCGGAAACACAGATACGCAGTATTTT
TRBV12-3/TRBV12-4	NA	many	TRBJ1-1	CASSLQTLNTEAFF	TGTGCCAGCAGTCTCCAAACCTTGAACACTGAAGCTTTCTTT
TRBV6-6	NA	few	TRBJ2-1	CASSYGPGWIYNEQFF	TGTGCCAGCAGTTATGGCCCCGGTTGGATCTACAATGAGCAGTTCTTC
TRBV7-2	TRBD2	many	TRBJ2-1	CASSLGTSGRREQFF	TGTGCCAGCAGCTTAGGGACTAGCGGGAGACGGGAGCAGTTCTTC
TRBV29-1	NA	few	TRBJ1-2	CSVVRATYGYTF	TGCAGCGTTGTGAGGGCTACGTATGGCTACACCTTC
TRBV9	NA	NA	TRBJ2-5	CASSVAISGPGETQYF	TGTGCCAGCAGCGTAGCTATCAGCGGCCCCGGGGAGACCCAGTACTTC
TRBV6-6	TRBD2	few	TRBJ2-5	CASSSFAGGRGQETQYF	TGTGCCAGCAGTTCTTTTGCGGGAGGGAGGGGGCAAGAGACCCAGTACTTC
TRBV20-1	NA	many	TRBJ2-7	CSARGRVDYEQYF	TGCAGTGCTAGGGGTCGGGTTGACTACGAGCAGTACTTC
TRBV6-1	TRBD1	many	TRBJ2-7	CASSGGTGSYEQYF	TGTGCCAGCAGTGGCGGGACAGGCTCCTACGAGCAGTACTTC
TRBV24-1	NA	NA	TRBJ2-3	CATAPGGDTQYF	TGTGCCACCGCCCCGGGCGGAGATACGCAGTATTTT
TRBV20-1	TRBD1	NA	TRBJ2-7	CSAPAGQGGYEQYF	TGCAGTGCTCCTGCCGGACAGGGGGGCTACGAGCAGTACTTC
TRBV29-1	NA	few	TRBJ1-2	CSVEDPARLFGYTF	TGCAGCGTTGAAGATCCCGCGAGGCTATTTGGCTACACCTTC
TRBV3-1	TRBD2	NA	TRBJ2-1	CASSQQTSGRSNEQFF	TGTGCCAGCAGCCAACAAACTAGCGGGAGAAGCAATGAGCAGTTCTTC
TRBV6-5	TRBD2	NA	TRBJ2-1	CASTPPKGGPKEQFF	TGTGCCAGCACCCCCCCAAAGGGAGGGCCAAAAGAGCAGTTCTTC
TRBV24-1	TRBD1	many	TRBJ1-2	CATSDRTGGDYGYTF	TGTGCCACCAGTGACCGCACAGGGGGCGACTATGGCTACACCTTC
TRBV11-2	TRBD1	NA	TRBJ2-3	CASSLTGGTDTQYF	TGTGCCAGCAGCTTAACAGGGGGAACAGATACGCAGTATTTT
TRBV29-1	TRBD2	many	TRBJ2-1	CSVTGTNNEQFF	TGCAGCGTCACCGGGACTAACAATGAGCAGTTCTTC
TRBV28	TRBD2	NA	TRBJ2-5	CASRLAGGPVETQYF	TGTGCCAGCAGGCTAGCGGGAGGGCCGGTGGAGACCCAGTACTTC
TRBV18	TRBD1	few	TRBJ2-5	CASSPRTGGQETQYF	TGTGCCAGCTCCCCAAGGACAGGGGGGCAAGAGACCCAGTACTTC
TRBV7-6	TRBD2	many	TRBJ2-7	CASSQRVAGGPGEQYF	TGTGCCAGCAGCCAAAGAGTAGCGGGAGGGCCGGGGGAGCAGTACTTC
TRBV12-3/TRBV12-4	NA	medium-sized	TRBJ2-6	CASSPGGRANVLTF	TGTGCCAGCAGTCCTGGGGGGAGGGCCAACGTCCTGACTTTC
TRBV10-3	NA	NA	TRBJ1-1	CAAGDKRSTEAFF	TGTGCCGCCGGGGACAAACGGAGCACTGAAGCTTTCTTT
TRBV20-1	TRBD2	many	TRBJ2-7	CSARDLIGLAGPGDEQYF	TGCAGTGCTAGAGATCTTATAGGACTAGCGGGGCCCGGCGACGAGCAGTACTTC
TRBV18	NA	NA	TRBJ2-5	CASGVGAQETQYF	TGTGCCAGCGGGGTTGGCGCTCAAGAGACCCAGTACTTC
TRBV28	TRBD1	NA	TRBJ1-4	CASSERQGATNEKPFF	TGTGCCAGCAGCGAGAGACAGGGGGCAACTAATGAAAAACCGTTTTTT
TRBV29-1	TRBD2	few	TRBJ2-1	CSATLAGGRYEQFF	TGCAGCGCCACACTAGCGGGAGGTAGATATGAGCAGTTCTTC